This T cell receptor beta chain was identified during a study of shared clonotypes between healthy human individuals. Sequenced by immunoSEQ multiplex PCR; TCRdb stores in-frame clones only, minus some. This sample yields some 2,100,000 clones, of which around 93% are seen a single time; over 1.5% belongs to the top ten. Trimming pared 0 bases from V and 16 bases from J, leaving 10 bases between. The CDR3 runs to 11 residues. The germline V gene has CDR1 KGHSY and CDR2 FQNENV. As defined, naive CD8 cells were CD45RO-negative and positively selected for CCR7, with terminally differentiated effector memory CD45RA+ cells excluded.

The sample taken for sequencing was naive CD8+ T cells from PBMCs. The rearrangement links TRBV16 to TRBJ2-1, with a possible D match to TRBD1 (6 bases). The sequence was collected from a man younger than 35 in good health. Some clones in this sample may be carry-over from other donors' samples. CDR3 nucleotides: TGTGCCAGCAGCCAATCTAACAGGGAATTCTTC. This sequence encodes CASSQSNREFF.